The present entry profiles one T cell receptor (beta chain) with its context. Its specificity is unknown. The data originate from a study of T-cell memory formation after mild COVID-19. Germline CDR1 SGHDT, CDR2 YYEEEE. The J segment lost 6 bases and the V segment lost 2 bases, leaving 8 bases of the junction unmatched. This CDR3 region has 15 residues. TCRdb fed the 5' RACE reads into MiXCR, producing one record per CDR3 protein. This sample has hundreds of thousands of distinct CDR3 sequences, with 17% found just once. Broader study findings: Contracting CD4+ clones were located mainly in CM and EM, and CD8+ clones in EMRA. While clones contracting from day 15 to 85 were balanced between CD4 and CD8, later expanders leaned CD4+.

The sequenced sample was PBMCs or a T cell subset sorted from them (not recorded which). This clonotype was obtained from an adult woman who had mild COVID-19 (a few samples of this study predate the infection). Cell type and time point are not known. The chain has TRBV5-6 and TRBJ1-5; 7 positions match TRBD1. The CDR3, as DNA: TGTGCCAGCAGCTTTATCCAGGGGGACGGTCAGCCCCAGCATTTT. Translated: CASSFIQGDGQPQHF. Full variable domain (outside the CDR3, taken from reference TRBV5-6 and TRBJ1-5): DAGVTQSPTHLIKTRGQQVTLRCSPKSGHDTVSWYQQALGQGPQFIFQYYEEEERQRGNFPDRFSGHQFPNYSSELNVNALLLGDSALYLCASSFIQGDGQPQHFGDGTRLSIL.